The present TCR beta chain was sequenced within a study of blood T cell repertoires in COVID-19. The overall study: T cells, B-cell-depleted T cells, or PBMCs provided the cDNA or gDNA that served as material.

Repertoires were generated with immunoSEQ multiplex PCR, while TCRdb's copy carries only in-frame clones and drops some. The repertoire holds 250,000 or so clones, with 84% as singletons. The cohort comprised adults aged about 18 to 100 years residing in approximately 25 US areas. Two negative PCRs, clearance, or symptom resolution characterized the recovered Cohort 3 donors. Trimming at V came to 3 bases and at J to 7 bases, leaving 8 bases not matched to a gene. Looked up from germline, CDR1 is MNHEY and CDR2 is SVGEGT. The CDR3 runs 15 residues. The origin of this receptor is a man aged 50-60 years who had recovered from COVID-19. The source material was PBMCs or T cells enriched from blood (not recorded which). The V and J genes are TRBV6-2 or TRBV6-3 and TRBJ2-1, with 8 positions matching TRBD2. The CDR3 region is CASSYIGGRRNEQFF. In DNA, the CDR3 is TGTGCCAGCAGTTATATCGGCGGGAGGAGGAATGAGCAGTTCTTC.